The 13 T cell receptor beta chains below were found in one sample sequenced in a study of T cell repertoires in cytomegalovirus infection. A single record per CDR3 protein comes from TCRdb applying MiXCR to the reads. The repertoire holds under 800,000 distinct CDR3 sequences, with 20% to 30% as singletons. Sequenced material: CD8+ T cells from PBMCs. The receptors here all came from a human donor in good health (CMV status not recorded). Some clones in this sample may be carry-over from other donors' samples.

The genes are TRBV6-7 and TRBJ2-5; a possible D gene is TRBD2 (6 bases). TRBV6-7 is known as an ORF, though its function is uncertain. The CDR3 has 16 residues. V gave up 0 bases and J gave up 7 bases, with 18 bases separating them. CDR3 bases: TGTGCCAGCAGTTACTCGGACGGGGGTCCGTGCGGGACCCAGTACTTC. Residues: CASSYSDGGPCGTQYF.

The chain is built from TRBV28 and TRBJ2-1, with D tentatively TRBD2 (6 bases). Looked up from germline, CDR1 is MDHEN and CDR2 is SYDVKM. The CDR3 runs to 16 residues. Trimming took 11 bases from V and 7 from J, leaving 27 bases between them. Here the CDR3 reads CAPGEDQDSSVNEQFF. The DNA of the CDR3 is TGTGCCCCCGGGGAGGACCAGGATTCGTCTGTGAATGAGCAGTTCTTC.

The chain employs TRBV4-1 and TRBJ2-5; a weak D match, TRBD2 (6 bases). CDR3 size: 12 residues. The germline CDR1 and CDR2 sequences are MGHRA and YSYEKL. Trimming pared 4 bases from V and 4 bases from J, leaving 7 bases between. CDR3 coding DNA: TGCGCCAGCAGCCGGCGGGGAGAGACCCAGTACTTC. Its protein product is CASSRRGETQYF.

This chain joins TRBV4-1 and TRBJ2-1, with a tentative D call TRBD2 (5 bases). V lost 4 bases, J lost 4 bases, and 20 bases lay in between. The CDR3 totals 17 residues. Germline-derived CDR1 and CDR2 are MGHRA and YSYEKL. The CDR3, as DNA: TGCGCCAGCAGCCGGATAAGTGGAGCAGGACTTTACAATGAGCAGTTCTTC. This sequence encodes CASSRISGAGLYNEQFF.

The chain couples TRBV6-6 to TRBJ1-1, with D uncertain. Germline loops: CDR1 MNHNY, CDR2 SVGAGI (reference sequence). V lost 2 bases to trimming and J lost 6 bases, with 7 bases between them. This CDR3 region has 12 residues. The CDR3 is CASSYKGAEAFF. In DNA, the CDR3 is TGTGCCAGCAGTTACAAAGGAGCTGAAGCTTTCTTT.

This clonotype was seen a few times. The chain carries TRBV10-1 and TRBJ2-1, with 12 positions matching TRBD1. V shed 5 bases, J shed 5 bases, and the junction held 4 bases outside the gene matches. CDR3 length: 15 amino acids. Germline-derived CDR1 and CDR2 are WNHNN and SYGVQD (reference sequence). CDR3 DNA sequence: TGCGCCAGCAGTTGGGACAGGGGGCTTAACAATGAGCAGTTCTTC. Its protein product is CASSWDRGLNNEQFF.

This clonotype was observed once. The chain joins TRBV20-1 to TRBJ1-2, with D uncertain. Germline V CDR1 and CDR2: DFQATT, SNEGSKA (reference sequence). The CDR3 extends over 14 amino acids. V lost 0 bases and J lost 4, with 12 bases in between. This CDR3 reads CSARDWQYLYGYTF. CDR3 sequence (DNA): TGCAGTGCTAGAGATTGGCAGTATCTCTATGGCTACACCTTC.

This clonotype showed up just a few times. The V call is TRBV20-1, the J call TRBJ1-1; D uncertain. Germline CDR1 DFQATT, CDR2 SNEGSKA (reference sequence). V was clipped by 6 bases and J by 1 base, with 9 bases between them. This CDR3 region has 12 residues. The CDR3 DNA reads as TGCAGTGCCAGTCGGCAGAACACTGAAGCTTTCTTT. It is translated as CSASRQNTEAFF.

This clonotype showed up just a few times. This chain links TRBV29-1 with TRBJ2-3; 8 bases align to TRBD2. Germline V CDR1 and CDR2: SQVTM, ANQGSEA. V gave up 5 bases and J gave up 2 bases; unmatched junction bases: 3. The CDR3 runs 13 residues. This CDR3 is CSVNGGVTDTQYF. DNA for the CDR3: TGCAGCGTTAACGGGGGGGTCACAGATACGCAGTATTTT.

This clonotype showed up just a few times. This rearrangement joins TRBV2 to TRBJ2-5; 8 bases are shared with TRBD1. In germline, CDR1 is SNHLY, CDR2 FYNNEI. The CDR3 consists of 15 residues. J lost 2 bases, V lost 0 bases, and 2 bases had no gene match. The CDR3 nucleotides are TGTGCCAGCAGTGAAGCCCGGGACAGGCAAGAGACCCAGTACTTC. It is translated as CASSEARDRQETQYF. Filled out from reference TRBV2 and TRBJ2-5, the complete variable domain reads EPEVTQTPSHQVTQMGQEVILRCVPISNHLYFYWYRQILGQKVEFLVSFYNNEISEKSEIFDDQFSVERPDGSNFTLKIRSTKLEDSAMYFCASSEARDRQETQYFGPGTRLLVL.

This clonotype has more than one count but fewer than ten. The chain recombines TRBV28 with TRBJ2-1, with TRBD2 matching over 10 bases. Germline lookup yields CDR1 MDHEN and CDR2 SYDVKM. The CDR3 consists of 16 residues. The J segment lost 5 bases and the V segment lost 2 bases, leaving 6 bases of the junction unmatched. The CDR3 loop reads CASSLSLAGADNEQFF. The DNA for the CDR3 is TGTGCCAGCAGTTTAAGTCTAGCGGGGGCTGACAATGAGCAGTTCTTC. The variable domain in full, completed from reference TRBV28 and TRBJ2-1, reads DVKVTQSSRYLVKRTGEKVFLECVQDMDHENMFWYRQDPGLGLRLIYFSYDVKMKEKGDIPEGYSVSREKKERFSLILESASTNQTSMYLCASSLSLAGADNEQFFGPGTRLTVL.

This clonotype was counted between two and nine times. The chain joins TRBV6-6 to TRBJ2-7; D may match TRBD1 or TRBD2 (5 bases each). The CDR3 sequence is 13 residues long. Germline V gene data show CDR1 as MNHNY and CDR2 as SVGAGI (reference sequence). The V gene lost 6 bases and the J gene lost 0 bases, with 9 bases spanning the gap. The CDR3: CASSLGASYEQYV. CDR3 nucleotides: TGTGCCAGCAGCCTCGGGGCCTCCTACGAGCAGTACGTC.

V is TRBV12-5 and J is TRBJ2-3; D call uncertain. The CDR3 is made up of 13 amino acids. CDR1 is LGHNT and CDR2 is FRNRAP in the germline V gene. The V and J ends lost 1 base and 5 bases respectively, with 7 bases between them. The CDR3 reads CASGLAPRDTQYF. In DNA form, the CDR3 reads TGTGCTAGTGGTTTGGCCCCAAGAGATACGCAGTATTTT.